This record concerns one TCR beta chain sequence. As yet, its antigen is unknown. The entry originates in a study of OX40 agonist ivuxolimab in advanced cancers. About the study: Treatment received earlier with anti-PD-1, anti-PD-L1 or anti-CTLA-4 agents was allowed, and approximately 44% had some.

Overall study findings and caveats: At 0.1 to 3.0 mg/kg and by week 6, clonal expansion occurred in CD4+ and CD8+ blood T cells.

The CDR3 loop spans 14 amino acids. CDR1 is MNHNS, CDR2 SASEGT, per germline. Deletions cut 5 bases from V and 5 bases from J, with 13 bases between. The method was immunoSEQ multiplex PCR; TCRdb's version includes in-frame clones alone and lacks a portion of them. Altogether approximately 77,000 clones are present, approximately 87% being singletons, with the ten largest covering around 7.5%. The chain carries TRBV6-1 and TRBJ1-5; D is perhaps TRBD1 (6 bases). The sequence derives from an adult with an advanced solid tumor such as melanoma, head and neck, liver or kidney cancer. The starting material was CD4+ or CD8+ T cells sorted from blood, obtained in a trial of the OX40 agonist ivuxolimab. DNA of the CDR3: TGTGCCAGCAGTTTACAGGGATATTATCAGCCCCAGCATTTT. Translating it yields CASSLQGYYQPQHF.